This T cell receptor (beta chain) was identified during a study of blood T cell repertoires in COVID-19. Study-level background: Acute and convalescent COVID-19 samples came from the United States, Italy and Spain.

How the authors handled the data: It was from reference gene primer amplification that nucleated cell counts were estimated. The protocol was immunoSEQ multiplex PCR, while the TCRdb copy is restricted to in-frame clones and leaves out a portion. V and J calls plus clone size are reproduced from that table; the DNA served to infer D and trimming. This sample has about 100,000 clones; 80% to 95% occur once, and the top ten carry 4% to 4.5%. Sequenced sample: peripheral blood. This TCR was recovered from a man aged 18 to 30 with acute or convalescent COVID-19.

The CDR3 reads CASSLGSGGPYNEQFF. CDR3 nucleotide sequence: TGTGCCAGCAGCTTAGGGAGCGGGGGGCCCTACAATGAGCAGTTCTTC. The rearrangement joins TRBV11-2 to TRBJ2-1; 9 bases agree with TRBD2. Losses at the gene ends were 1 base for V and 2 bases for J; bases not matched to a gene: 3. The CDR3 runs 16 residues. CDR1 SGHAT and CDR2 FQNNGV come from the germline V gene. Complete variable domain (other parts from reference TRBV11-2 and TRBJ2-1): EAGVAQSPRYKIIEKRQSVAFWCNPISGHATLYWYQQILGQGPKLLIQFQNNGVVDDSQLPKDRFSAERLKGVDSTLKIQPAKLEDSAVYLCASSLGSGGPYNEQFFGPGTRLTVL.